This T cell receptor beta chain emerged from a study of T cells in Graves' hyperthyroidism and ophthalmopathy. Broader study findings: In blood, most of the thyroid clonotypes expanded above 0.001 were also present. A median roughly six months before onset, the model predicted ophthalmopathy.

Diagnoses used clinical symptoms, serum thyroxine and TRAb, thyroid ultrasound and orbital computed tomography. What was amplified from RNA transcripts were TCR beta CDR3 regions. With the HTBI primer set, the TCR CDR3 went through a first round of RT-PCR. TCRdb passed the multiplex PCR reads through MiXCR, listing each CDR3 protein once. The sample includes 650,000 to 800,000 distinct CDR3 sequences, roughly 45% of them seen just once. Germline-derived CDR1 and CDR2 are SQVTM and ANQGSEA. The CDR3 loop spans 10 amino acids. Note on this clonotype: What it recognizes is unknown.

The sample was peripheral blood or thyroid tissue (not recorded which). This chain uses TRBV29-1 with TRBJ2-5, with D perhaps TRBD2 (5 bases). With the DNA end fitting TRBJ2-1 better, the J assignment may be wrong. This sequence was found in an adult man with Graves' disease, either hyperthyroidism or ophthalmopathy (not recorded which). The CDR3 DNA is TGCAGCGTTGACGAGCGGGAGCAGTTCTTC. The encoded protein is CSVDEREQFF.